Below are 7 T cell receptor beta chains sequenced from a single sample in a study of siplizumab effects on memory and regulatory T cells. Sequenced by immunoSEQ multiplex PCR; TCRdb stores in-frame clones only, minus some. The table includes around 110,000 clones, less than 95% detected once. The sequencing input was non-Treg CD4+ T cells sorted from blood. All receptors come from a human donor in good health.

The gene calls are TRBV19 and TRBJ2-3; TRBD1 matches at 8 bases. The CDR3 spans 16 residues. Trimming at V came to 4 bases and at J to 2 bases, leaving 8 bases not matched to a gene. CDR1 is LNHDA and CDR2 is SQIVND in the germline V gene (reference sequence). CDR3 bases: TGTGCCAGTAGTAGAAAGGGACAGGCCTACACAGATACGCAGTATTTT. It translates to CASSRKGQAYTDTQYF.

The chain combines TRBV5-6 with TRBJ1-5; D might be TRBD1 (6 bases). The length of the CDR3 is 14 residues. Looked up from germline, CDR1 is SGHDT and CDR2 is YYEEEE. V was clipped by 6 bases and J by 4 bases, with 14 bases between them. In DNA, the CDR3 is TGTGCCAGCAATCTCCAGGGGTTGAATCAGCCCCAGCATTTT. Its protein is CASNLQGLNQPQHF.

This rearrangement joins TRBV5-1 to TRBJ1-1; no clear D gene. The ends were cut back, 3 bases at V and 5 bases at J, with 11 bases in the middle. Germline-derived CDR1 and CDR2 are SGHRS and YFSETQ. The CDR3 loop spans 13 amino acids. CDR3 residues: CASSYWVGTEAFF. The CDR3 DNA sequence: TGCGCCAGCAGCTATTGGGTAGGAACTGAAGCTTTCTTT. Looking up the rest from reference TRBV5-1 and TRBJ1-1 gives the full variable domain: KAGVTQTPRYLIKTRGQQVTLSCSPISGHRSVSWYQQTPGQGLQFLFEYFSETQRNKGNFPGRFSGRQFSNSRSEMNVSTLELGDSALYLCASSYWVGTEAFFGQGTRLTVV.

The J gene is TRBJ2-5, the V gene TRBV29-1; no firm D call. The CDR3 has 13 amino acids. The V gene lost 3 bases and the J gene lost 1 base, with 9 bases spanning the gap. Germline-derived CDR1 and CDR2 are SQVTM and ANQGSEA. CDR3 loop: CSVDSMGQETQYF. CDR3 coding DNA: TGCAGCGTTGATTCCATGGGCCAAGAGACCCAGTACTTC.

This clone appeared a single time. This rearrangement joins TRBV19 to TRBJ1-5, with 9 bases aligning to TRBD1. Unmatched junction bases numbered 2, after V lost 6 bases and J lost 5 bases. Germline V gene lookup returns CDR1 LNHDA and CDR2 SQIVND (reference sequence). The CDR3 covers 13 residues. The CDR3 DNA sequence: TGTGCCAGTAGGCGGGACAGGGATCAGCCCCAGCATTTT. Translated: CASRRDRDQPQHF.

The gene calls are TRBV6-1 and TRBJ2-1, with D possibly being TRBD1 (6 bases). The CDR3 is 15 residues long. Trimming pared 6 bases from V and 3 bases from J, leaving 15 bases between. Germline CDR1 is MNHNS and CDR2 is SASEGT. CDR3 amino acids: CASSGTGLGYNEQFF. In nucleotides, the CDR3 is TGTGCCAGCAGCGGCACAGGGTTAGGCTACAATGAGCAGTTCTTC.

This chain connects TRBV7-8 to TRBJ2-3; TRBD1 might be the D (6 bases). The CDR3 has 16 residues. V shed 5 bases and J shed 2 bases, with 17 bases lying between them. Germline V lookup: CDR1 SGHVS, CDR2 FQNEAQ. The CDR3 nucleotides read TGTGCCAGCAGCAGCGACAGGTTTACATTCACAGATACGCAGTATTTT. Its protein product is CASSSDRFTFTDTQYF.